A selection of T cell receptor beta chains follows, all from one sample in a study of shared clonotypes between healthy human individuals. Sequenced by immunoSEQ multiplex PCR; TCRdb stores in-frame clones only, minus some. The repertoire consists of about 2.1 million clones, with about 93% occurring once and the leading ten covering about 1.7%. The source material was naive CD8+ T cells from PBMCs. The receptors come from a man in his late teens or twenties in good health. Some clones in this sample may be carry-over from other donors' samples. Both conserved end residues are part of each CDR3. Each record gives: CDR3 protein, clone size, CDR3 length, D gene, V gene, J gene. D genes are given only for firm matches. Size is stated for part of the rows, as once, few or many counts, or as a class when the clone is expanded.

CDR3aa: CASSVQDRVHGYTF
abundance: -
len: 14
d_gene: TRBD1
v_gene: TRBV9
j_gene: TRBJ1-2

CDR3aa: CASSSPGQGYEQYF
abundance: -
len: 14
d_gene: TRBD1
v_gene: TRBV27
j_gene: TRBJ2-7

CDR3aa: CASSAGDRGPFNEQFF
abundance: -
len: 16
d_gene: TRBD1
v_gene: TRBV9
j_gene: TRBJ2-1

CDR3aa: CASSSTLREAFF
abundance: few
len: 12
d_gene: -
v_gene: TRBV7-9
j_gene: TRBJ1-1

CDR3aa: CASIGGNTEAFF
abundance: -
len: 12
d_gene: -
v_gene: TRBV19
j_gene: TRBJ1-1

CDR3aa: CASSITTGADTQYF
abundance: -
len: 14
d_gene: -
v_gene: TRBV19
j_gene: TRBJ2-3

CDR3aa: CASSLERGRGREKLFF
abundance: once
len: 16
d_gene: -
v_gene: TRBV5-6
j_gene: TRBJ1-4

CDR3aa: CASSRTSASADTQYF
abundance: -
len: 15
d_gene: TRBD2
v_gene: TRBV2
j_gene: TRBJ2-3

CDR3aa: CASSETGVYNEQFF
abundance: -
len: 14
d_gene: TRBD1
v_gene: TRBV25-1
j_gene: TRBJ2-1

CDR3aa: CASSLRTGGETQYF
abundance: -
len: 14
d_gene: TRBD1
v_gene: TRBV7-9
j_gene: TRBJ2-5

CDR3aa: CASSVGLQLPDTQYF
abundance: -
len: 15
d_gene: -
v_gene: TRBV9
j_gene: TRBJ2-3

CDR3aa: CATSERGRDTEAFF
abundance: once
len: 14
d_gene: -
v_gene: TRBV15
j_gene: TRBJ1-1

CDR3aa: CASSQDTDSSYEQYF
abundance: -
len: 15
d_gene: -
v_gene: TRBV4-1
j_gene: TRBJ2-7

CDR3aa: CASSRLGQPAFEQYF
abundance: -
len: 15
d_gene: -
v_gene: TRBV21-1
j_gene: TRBJ2-7

CDR3aa: CASSLAGIHEQYF
abundance: once
len: 13
d_gene: -
v_gene: TRBV5-6
j_gene: -

CDR3aa: CASSIEWGRMNTEAFF
abundance: -
len: 16
d_gene: -
v_gene: TRBV19
j_gene: TRBJ1-1

CDR3aa: CASSLVSGPMRETQYF
abundance: -
len: 16
d_gene: -
v_gene: TRBV28
j_gene: TRBJ2-5

CDR3aa: CASSLAPGTEETQYF
abundance: -
len: 15
d_gene: -
v_gene: TRBV5-1
j_gene: TRBJ2-5

CDR3aa: CASSSPGTTLRTFEQFF
abundance: -
len: 17
d_gene: TRBD2
v_gene: TRBV7-2
j_gene: TRBJ2-1

CDR3aa: CASSSRGQTLRTEAFF
abundance: once
len: 16
d_gene: -
v_gene: TRBV28
j_gene: TRBJ1-1

CDR3aa: CASSPPGGGRDTQYF
abundance: -
len: 15
d_gene: TRBD2
v_gene: TRBV7-9
j_gene: TRBJ2-3

CDR3aa: CASSERTGSSYEQYF
abundance: -
len: 15
d_gene: TRBD1
v_gene: TRBV2
j_gene: TRBJ2-7

CDR3aa: CASSPLVNHEQYF
abundance: -
len: 13
d_gene: -
v_gene: TRBV18
j_gene: TRBJ2-7